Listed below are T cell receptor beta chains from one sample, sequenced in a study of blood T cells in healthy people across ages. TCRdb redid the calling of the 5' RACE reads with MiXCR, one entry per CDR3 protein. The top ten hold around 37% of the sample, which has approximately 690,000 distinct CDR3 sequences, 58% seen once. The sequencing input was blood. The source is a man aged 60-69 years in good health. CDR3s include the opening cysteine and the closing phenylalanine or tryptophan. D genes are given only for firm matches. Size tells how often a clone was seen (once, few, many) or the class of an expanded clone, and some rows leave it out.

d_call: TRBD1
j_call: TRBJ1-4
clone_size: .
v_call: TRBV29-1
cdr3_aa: CSATTGEIEKLFF
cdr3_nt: TGCAGCGCGACAACAGGGGAGATTGAAAAACTGTTTTTT

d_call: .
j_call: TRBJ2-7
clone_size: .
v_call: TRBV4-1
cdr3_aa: CASSQVAILTYNEQYF
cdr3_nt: TGCGCCAGCAGCCAAGTGGCAATCTTAACCTACAATGAGCAGTACTTC

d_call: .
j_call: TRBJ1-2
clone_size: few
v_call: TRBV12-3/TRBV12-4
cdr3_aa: CASSRFHGYTF
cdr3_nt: TGTGCCAGCAGTAGGTTTCATGGCTACACCTTC

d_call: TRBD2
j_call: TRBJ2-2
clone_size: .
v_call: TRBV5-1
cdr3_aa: CASSRGLGANTGELFF
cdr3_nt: TGCGCCAGCAGCCGCGGACTAGGAGCGAACACCGGGGAGCTGTTTTTT

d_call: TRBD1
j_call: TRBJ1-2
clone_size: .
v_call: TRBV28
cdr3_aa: CASRPGGQGDGYGYTF
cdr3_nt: TGTGCCAGCAGACCCGGGGGACAGGGGGACGGCTATGGCTACACCTTC

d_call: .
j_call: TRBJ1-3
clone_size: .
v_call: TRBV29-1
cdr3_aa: CSVASGNTIYF
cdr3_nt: TGCAGCGTTGCCTCTGGAAACACCATATATTTT

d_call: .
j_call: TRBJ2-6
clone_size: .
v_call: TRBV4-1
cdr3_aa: CASSQGSAGSSGANVLTF
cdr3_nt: TGCGCCAGCAGCCAAGGATCAGCAGGGAGCTCTGGGGCCAACGTCCTGACTTTC

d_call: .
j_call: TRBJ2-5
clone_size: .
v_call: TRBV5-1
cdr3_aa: CASSLGQTSIETQYF
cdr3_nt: TGCGCCAGCAGCTTGGGACAGACTTCGATAGAGACCCAGTACTTC

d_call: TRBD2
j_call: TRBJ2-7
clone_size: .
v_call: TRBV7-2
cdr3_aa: CTSSPPSGGTSYEQYF
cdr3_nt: TGTACCAGTAGCCCTCCATCGGGGGGGACCTCCTACGAGCAGTACTTC

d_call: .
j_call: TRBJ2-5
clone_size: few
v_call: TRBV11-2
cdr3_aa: CASSLDGGRETQYF
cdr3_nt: TGTGCCAGCAGCTTAGATGGTGGTCGAGAGACCCAGTACTTC

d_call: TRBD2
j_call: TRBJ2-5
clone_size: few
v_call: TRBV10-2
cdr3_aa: CASSDPASGGKETQYF
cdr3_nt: TGCGCCAGCAGTGATCCGGCTAGCGGGGGGAAAGAGACCCAGTACTTC

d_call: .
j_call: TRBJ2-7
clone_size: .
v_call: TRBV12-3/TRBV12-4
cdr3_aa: CASSPRGSAYEQYF
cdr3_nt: TGTGCCAGCAGCCCACGGGGAAGTGCCTACGAGCAGTACTTC

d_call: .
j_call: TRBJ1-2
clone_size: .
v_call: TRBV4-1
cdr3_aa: CASSQAPGLVDNYGYTF
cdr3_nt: TGCGCCAGCAGCCAAGCCCCGGGACTCGTTGATAACTATGGCTACACCTTC

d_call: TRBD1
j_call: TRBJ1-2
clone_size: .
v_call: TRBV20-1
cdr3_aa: CSARAVTGTGVRYGYTF
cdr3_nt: TGCAGTGCTAGAGCAGTAACCGGGACAGGGGTGCGCTATGGCTACACCTTC

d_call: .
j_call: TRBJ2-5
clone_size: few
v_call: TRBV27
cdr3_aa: CASRGHSQETQYF
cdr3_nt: TGTGCCAGCAGGGGACATTCCCAAGAGACCCAGTACTTC

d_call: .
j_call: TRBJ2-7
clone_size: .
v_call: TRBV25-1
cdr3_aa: CASSEGRGHEQYF
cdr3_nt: TGTGCCAGCAGTGAGGGCAGGGGCCACGAGCAGTACTTC

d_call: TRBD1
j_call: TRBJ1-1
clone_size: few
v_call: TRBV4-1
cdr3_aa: CASSLRDSGSTEAFF
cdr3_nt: TGCGCCAGCAGCCTCCGGGACAGCGGGAGCACTGAAGCTTTCTTT

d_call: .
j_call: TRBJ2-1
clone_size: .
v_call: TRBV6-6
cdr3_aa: CASSYSGRYEQFF
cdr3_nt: TGTGCCAGCAGTTACTCGGGTCGTTATGAGCAGTTCTTC

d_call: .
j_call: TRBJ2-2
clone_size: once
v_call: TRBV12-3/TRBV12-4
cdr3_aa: CASSRAANTGELFF
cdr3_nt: TGTGCCAGCAGTCGGGCCGCGAACACCGGGGAGCTGTTTTTT

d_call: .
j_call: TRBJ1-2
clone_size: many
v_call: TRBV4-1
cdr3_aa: CASSHLEGVGRKGYTF
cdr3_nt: TGCGCCAGCAGCCACCTAGAGGGGGTAGGGCGGAAAGGCTACACCTTC

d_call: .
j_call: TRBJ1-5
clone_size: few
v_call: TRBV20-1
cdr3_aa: CSAREGNSNQPQHF
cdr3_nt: TGCAGTGCTAGAGAGGGGAATAGCAATCAGCCCCAGCATTTT

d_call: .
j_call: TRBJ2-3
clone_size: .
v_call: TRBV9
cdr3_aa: CASSAISGRDTQYF
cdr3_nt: TGTGCCAGCAGCGCAATTAGTGGACGTGATACGCAGTATTTT

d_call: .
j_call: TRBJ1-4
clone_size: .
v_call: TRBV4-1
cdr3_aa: CASSPDYRVWEKLFF
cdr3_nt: TGCGCCAGCAGCCCAGATTACAGGGTCTGGGAAAAACTGTTTTTT

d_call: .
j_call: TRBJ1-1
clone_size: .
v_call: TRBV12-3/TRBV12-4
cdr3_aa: CASRAQHGRNTEAFF
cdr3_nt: TGTGCCAGCAGAGCCCAACACGGAAGGAACACTGAAGCTTTCTTT

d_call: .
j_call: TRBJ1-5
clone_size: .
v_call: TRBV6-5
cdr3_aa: CASSRDSHQPQHF
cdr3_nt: TGTGCCAGCAGCCGCGACAGCCATCAGCCCCAGCATTTT

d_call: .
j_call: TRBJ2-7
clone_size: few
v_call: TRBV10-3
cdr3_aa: CAISGAQGDYEQYF
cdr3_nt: TGTGCCATCAGTGGGGCGCAAGGGGACTACGAGCAGTACTTC

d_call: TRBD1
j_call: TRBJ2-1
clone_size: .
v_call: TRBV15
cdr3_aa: CATSRDRETGGRSNEQFF
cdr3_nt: TGTGCCACCAGCAGAGATAGGGAGACAGGGGGGAGGTCGAATGAGCAGTTCTTC

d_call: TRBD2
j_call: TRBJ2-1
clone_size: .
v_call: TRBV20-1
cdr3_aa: CSARMTSGESNEQFF
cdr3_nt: TGCAGTGCCCGAATGACTAGCGGGGAGAGCAATGAGCAGTTCTTC

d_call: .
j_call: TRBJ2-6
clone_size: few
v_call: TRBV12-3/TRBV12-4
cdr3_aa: CASSLGSRAGANVLTF
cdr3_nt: TGTGCCAGCAGTTTAGGTAGCAGGGCTGGGGCCAACGTCCTGACTTTC

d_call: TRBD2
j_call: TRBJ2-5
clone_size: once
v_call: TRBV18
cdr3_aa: CASSPAGGHLQETQYF
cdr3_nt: TGTGCCAGCTCACCAGCGGGGGGCCACCTCCAAGAGACCCAGTACTTC

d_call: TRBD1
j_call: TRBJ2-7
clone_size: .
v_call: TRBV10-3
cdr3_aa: CAISASGTGATYEQYF
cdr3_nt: TGTGCCATCAGTGCCTCCGGGACAGGGGCAACCTACGAGCAGTACTTC

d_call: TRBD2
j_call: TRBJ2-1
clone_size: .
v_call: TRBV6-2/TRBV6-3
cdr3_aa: CASSYSKGGGVNEQFF
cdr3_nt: TGTGCCAGCAGTTACTCGAAGGGCGGGGGGGTCAATGAGCAGTTCTTC

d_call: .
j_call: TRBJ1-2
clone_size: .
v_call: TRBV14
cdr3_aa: CASSQDFRDTGYGYTF
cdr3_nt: TGTGCCAGCAGCCAAGACTTCCGGGACACGGGCTATGGCTACACCTTC

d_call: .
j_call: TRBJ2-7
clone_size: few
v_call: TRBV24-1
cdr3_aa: CATSDGYEQYF
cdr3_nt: TGTGCCACCAGTGATGGTTACGAGCAGTACTTC

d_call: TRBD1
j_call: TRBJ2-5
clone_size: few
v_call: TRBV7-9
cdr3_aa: CASGGQGDQETQYF
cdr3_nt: TGTGCCAGCGGGGGACAGGGGGACCAAGAGACCCAGTACTTC

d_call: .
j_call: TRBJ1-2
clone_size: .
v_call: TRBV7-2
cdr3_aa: CASSLGFRDYGYTF
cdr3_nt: TGTGCCAGCAGCTTAGGATTCCGGGATTACGGCTACACCTTC

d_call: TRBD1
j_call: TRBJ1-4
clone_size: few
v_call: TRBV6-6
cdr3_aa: CASTQHQTGETEKLFF
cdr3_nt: TGTGCCAGCACCCAACACCAGACAGGGGAGACTGAAAAACTGTTTTTT

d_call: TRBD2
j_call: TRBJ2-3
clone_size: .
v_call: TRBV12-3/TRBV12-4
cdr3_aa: CASSPLLAVTDTQYF
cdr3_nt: TGTGCCAGCAGCCCCCTTCTAGCGGTCACAGATACGCAGTATTTT

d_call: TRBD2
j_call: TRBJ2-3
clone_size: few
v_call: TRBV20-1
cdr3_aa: CSARAGSTDTQYF
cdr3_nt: TGCAGTGCTCGAGCGGGAAGCACAGATACGCAGTATTTT

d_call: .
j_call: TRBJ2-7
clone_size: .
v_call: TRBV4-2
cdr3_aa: CASSQDFQGPYEQYF
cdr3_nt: TGTGCCAGCAGCCAAGATTTTCAGGGGCCCTACGAGCAGTACTTC

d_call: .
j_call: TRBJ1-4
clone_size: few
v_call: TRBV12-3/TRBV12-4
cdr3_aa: CASTPDTWREKLFF
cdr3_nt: TGTGCCAGCACCCCGGACACCTGGAGGGAAAAACTGTTTTTT

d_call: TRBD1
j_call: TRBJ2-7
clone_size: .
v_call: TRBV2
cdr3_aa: CASSGWTGDRSYEQYF
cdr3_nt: TGTGCCAGCAGTGGGTGGACAGGGGACCGCTCCTACGAGCAGTACTTC

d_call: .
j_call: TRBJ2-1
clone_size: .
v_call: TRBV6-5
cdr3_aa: CASSYSGRTNEQFF
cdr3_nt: TGTGCCAGCAGTTACTCCGGCAGGACCAATGAGCAGTTCTTC

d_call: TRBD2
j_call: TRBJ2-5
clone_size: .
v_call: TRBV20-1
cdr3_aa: CSAKGLTQETQYF
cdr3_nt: TGCAGTGCTAAGGGACTAACCCAAGAGACCCAGTACTTC

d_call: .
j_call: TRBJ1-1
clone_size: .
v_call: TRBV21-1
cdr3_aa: CRGPGAGNTEAFF
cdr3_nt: TGTCGGGGACCAGGGGCGGGGAACACTGAAGCTTTCTTT

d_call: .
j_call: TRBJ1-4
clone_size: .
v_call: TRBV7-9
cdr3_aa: CASSWYSRTTNEKLFF
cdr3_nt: TGCGCCAGCAGCTGGTACAGCCGAACAACTAATGAAAAACTGTTTTTT

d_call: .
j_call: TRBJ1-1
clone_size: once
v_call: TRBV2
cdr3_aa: CASTKDSPNTEAFF
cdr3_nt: TGTGCCAGCACCAAGGACAGCCCGAACACTGAAGCTTTCTTT

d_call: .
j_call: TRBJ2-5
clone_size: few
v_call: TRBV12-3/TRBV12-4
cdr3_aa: CASSFGDQETQYF
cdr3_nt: TGCGCCAGCAGCTTCGGGGACCAAGAGACCCAGTACTTC